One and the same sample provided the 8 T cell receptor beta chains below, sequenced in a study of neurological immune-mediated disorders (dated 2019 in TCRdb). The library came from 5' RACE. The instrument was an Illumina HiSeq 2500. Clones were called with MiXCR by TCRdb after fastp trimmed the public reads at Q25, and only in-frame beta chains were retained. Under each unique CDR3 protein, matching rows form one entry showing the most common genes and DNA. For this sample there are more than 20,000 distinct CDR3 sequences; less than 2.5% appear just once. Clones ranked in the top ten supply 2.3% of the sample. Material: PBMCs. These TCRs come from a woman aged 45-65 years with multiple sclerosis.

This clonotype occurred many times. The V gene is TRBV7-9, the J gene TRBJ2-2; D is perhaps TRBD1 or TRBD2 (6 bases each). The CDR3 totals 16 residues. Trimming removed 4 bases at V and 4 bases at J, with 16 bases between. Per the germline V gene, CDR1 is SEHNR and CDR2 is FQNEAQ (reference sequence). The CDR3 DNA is TGTGCCAGCAGCTCTTCGGGGGCGAGGCTCACCGGGGAGCTGTTTTTT. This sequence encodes CASSSSGARLTGELFF.

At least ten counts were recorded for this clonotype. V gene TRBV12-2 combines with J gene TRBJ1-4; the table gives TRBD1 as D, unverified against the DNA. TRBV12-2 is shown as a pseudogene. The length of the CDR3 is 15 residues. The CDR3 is CASRLAPGQGEKLFF. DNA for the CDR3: TGTGCAAGTCGCTTAGCACCGGGACAGGGTGAAAAACTGTTTTTT.

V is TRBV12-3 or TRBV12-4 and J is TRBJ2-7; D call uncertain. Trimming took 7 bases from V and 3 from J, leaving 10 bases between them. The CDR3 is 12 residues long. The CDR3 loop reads CASTRDLYEQYF. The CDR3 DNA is TGTGCCAGCACCCGTGACCTCTACGAGCAGTACTTC.

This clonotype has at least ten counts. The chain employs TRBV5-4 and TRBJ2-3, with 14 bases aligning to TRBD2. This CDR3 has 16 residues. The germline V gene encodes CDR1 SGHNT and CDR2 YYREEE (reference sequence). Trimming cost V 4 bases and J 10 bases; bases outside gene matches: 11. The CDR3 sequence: CASSTPGLAGEIPQYF. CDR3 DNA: TGTGCCAGCAGCACACCGGGACTAGCGGGAGAAATTCCGCAGTATTTT.

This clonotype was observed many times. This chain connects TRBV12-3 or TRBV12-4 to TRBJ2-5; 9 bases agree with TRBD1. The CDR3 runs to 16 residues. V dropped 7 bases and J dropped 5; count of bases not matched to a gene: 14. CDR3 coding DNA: TGTGCCAGCACCCACTCGTGGGACAGGGCCGCGGAGACCCAGTACTTC. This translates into CASTHSWDRAAETQYF.

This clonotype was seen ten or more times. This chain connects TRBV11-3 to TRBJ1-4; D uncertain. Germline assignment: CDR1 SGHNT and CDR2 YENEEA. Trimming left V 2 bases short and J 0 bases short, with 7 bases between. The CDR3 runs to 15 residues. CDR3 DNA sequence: TGTGCCAGCAGCTTAATGACTGCAACTAATGAAAAACTGTTTTTT. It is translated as CASSLMTATNEKLFF.

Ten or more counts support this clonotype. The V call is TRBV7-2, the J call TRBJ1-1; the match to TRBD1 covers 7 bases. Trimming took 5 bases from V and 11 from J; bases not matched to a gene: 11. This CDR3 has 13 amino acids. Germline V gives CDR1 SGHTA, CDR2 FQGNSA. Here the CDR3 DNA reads TGTGCCAGCAGCCTCAGACAGGGAACGAGGGCTTTCTTT. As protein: CASSLRQGTRAFF.

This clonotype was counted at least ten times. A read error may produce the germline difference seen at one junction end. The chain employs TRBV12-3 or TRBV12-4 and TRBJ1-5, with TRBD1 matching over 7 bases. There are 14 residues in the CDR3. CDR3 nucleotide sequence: TGTGCCAGCAGCCAAACAGGGGTCGGTCAGCCCCAGAATTTT. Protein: CASSQTGVGQPQNF.